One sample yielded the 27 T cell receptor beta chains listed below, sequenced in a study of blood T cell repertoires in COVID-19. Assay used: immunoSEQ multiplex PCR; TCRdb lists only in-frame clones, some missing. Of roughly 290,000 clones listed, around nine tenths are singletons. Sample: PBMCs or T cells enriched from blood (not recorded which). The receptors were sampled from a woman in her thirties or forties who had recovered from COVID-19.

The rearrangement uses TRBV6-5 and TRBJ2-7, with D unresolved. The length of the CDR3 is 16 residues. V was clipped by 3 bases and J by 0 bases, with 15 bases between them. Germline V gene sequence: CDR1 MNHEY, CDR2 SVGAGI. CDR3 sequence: CASSYNRFVSSYEQYF. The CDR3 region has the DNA TGTGCCAGCAGTTATAACAGATTCGTCAGCTCCTACGAGCAGTACTTC.

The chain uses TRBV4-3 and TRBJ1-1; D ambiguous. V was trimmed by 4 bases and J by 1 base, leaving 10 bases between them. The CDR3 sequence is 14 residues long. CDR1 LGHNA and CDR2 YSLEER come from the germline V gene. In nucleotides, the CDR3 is TGCGCCAGCAGCCCCGGACGGGAGAACACTGAAGCTTTCTTT. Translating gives CASSPGRENTEAFF.

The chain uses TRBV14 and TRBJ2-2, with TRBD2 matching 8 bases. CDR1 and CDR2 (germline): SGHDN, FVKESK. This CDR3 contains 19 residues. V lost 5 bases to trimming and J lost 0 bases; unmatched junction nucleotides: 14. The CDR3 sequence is CASSSYKAGAFANTGELFF. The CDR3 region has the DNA TGTGCCAGCAGCTCCTATAAAGCGGGGGCGTTCGCGAACACCGGGGAGCTGTTTTTT.

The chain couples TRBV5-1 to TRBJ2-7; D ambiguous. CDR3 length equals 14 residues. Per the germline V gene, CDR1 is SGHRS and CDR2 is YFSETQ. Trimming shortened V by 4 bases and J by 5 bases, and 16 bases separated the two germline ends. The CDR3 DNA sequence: TGCGCCAGCAGCCCCCACGTAGTTGAGAACGAGCAGTACTTC. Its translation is CASSPHVVENEQYF.

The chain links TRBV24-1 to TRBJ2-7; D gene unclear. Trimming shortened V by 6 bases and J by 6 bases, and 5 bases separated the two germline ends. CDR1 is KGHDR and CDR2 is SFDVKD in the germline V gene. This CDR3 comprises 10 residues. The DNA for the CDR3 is TGTGCCACCAGTAGCCCCGAGCAGTACTTC. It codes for CATSSPEQYF.

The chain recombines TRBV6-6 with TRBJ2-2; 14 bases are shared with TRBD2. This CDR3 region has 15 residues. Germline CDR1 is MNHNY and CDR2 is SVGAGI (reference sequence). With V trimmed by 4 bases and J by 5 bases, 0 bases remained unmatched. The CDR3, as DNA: TGTGCCAGCAGTTGGACTAGCGGGGGGACCGGGGAGCTGTTTTTT. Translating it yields CASSWTSGGTGELFF.

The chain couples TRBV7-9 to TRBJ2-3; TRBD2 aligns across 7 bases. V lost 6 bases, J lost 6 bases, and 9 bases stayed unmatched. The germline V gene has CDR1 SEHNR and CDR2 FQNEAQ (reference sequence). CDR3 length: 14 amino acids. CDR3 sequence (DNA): TGTGCCAGCAGTCTGGGAGGGGCAAGGGATACGCAGTATTTT. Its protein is CASSLGGARDTQYF.

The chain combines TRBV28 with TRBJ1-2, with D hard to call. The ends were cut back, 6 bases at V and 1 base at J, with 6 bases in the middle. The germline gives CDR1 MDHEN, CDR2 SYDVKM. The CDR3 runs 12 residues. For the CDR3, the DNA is TGTGCCAGCAGCACATTTAACTATGGCTACACCTTC. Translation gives CASSTFNYGYTF.

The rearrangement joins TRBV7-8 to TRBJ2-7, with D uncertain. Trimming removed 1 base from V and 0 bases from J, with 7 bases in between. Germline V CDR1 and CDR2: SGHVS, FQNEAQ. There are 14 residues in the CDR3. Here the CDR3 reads CASSLVTNSYEQYF. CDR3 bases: TGTGCCAGCAGCTTAGTCACTAACTCCTACGAGCAGTACTTC.

CDR3 residues: CASSLTRQGTGANVLTF. DNA for the CDR3: TGCGCCAGCAGCTTAACCAGACAGGGGACTGGGGCCAACGTCCTGACTTTC. V gene TRBV5-1 combines with J gene TRBJ2-6; 8 bases are a match to TRBD1. The V gene's germline CDR1 is SGHRS and CDR2 YFSETQ. CDR3 size: 17 residues. The junction had 6 bases not matched to a gene; V was cut back by 2 bases and J by 2 bases. Supplemented by reference TRBV5-1 and TRBJ2-6, the full variable domain reads KAGVTQTPRYLIKTRGQQVTLSCSPISGHRSVSWYQQTPGQGLQFLFEYFSETQRNKGNFPGRFSGRQFSNSRSEMNVSTLELGDSALYLCASSLTRQGTGANVLTFGAGSRLTVL.

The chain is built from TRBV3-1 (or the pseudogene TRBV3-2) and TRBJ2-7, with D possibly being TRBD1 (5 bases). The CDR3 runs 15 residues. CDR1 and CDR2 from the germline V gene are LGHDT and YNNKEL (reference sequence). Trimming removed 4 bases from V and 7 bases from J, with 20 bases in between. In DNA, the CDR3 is TGTGCCAGCAGCCCAAGTCCGGCAGGGTTTAGGGAGCAGTACTTC. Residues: CASSPSPAGFREQYF.

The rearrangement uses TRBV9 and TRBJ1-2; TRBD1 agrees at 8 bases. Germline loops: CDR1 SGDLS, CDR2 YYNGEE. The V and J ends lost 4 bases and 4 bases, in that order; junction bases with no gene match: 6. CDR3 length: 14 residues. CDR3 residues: CASSSDRGPYGYTF. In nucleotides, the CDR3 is TGTGCCAGCAGCTCTGACAGGGGTCCCTATGGCTACACCTTC. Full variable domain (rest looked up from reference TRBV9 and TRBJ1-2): DSGVTQTPKHLITATGQRVTLRCSPRSGDLSVYWYQQSLDQGLQFLIQYYNGEERAKGNILERFSAQQFPDLHSELNLSSLELGDSALYFCASSSDRGPYGYTFGSGTRLTVV.

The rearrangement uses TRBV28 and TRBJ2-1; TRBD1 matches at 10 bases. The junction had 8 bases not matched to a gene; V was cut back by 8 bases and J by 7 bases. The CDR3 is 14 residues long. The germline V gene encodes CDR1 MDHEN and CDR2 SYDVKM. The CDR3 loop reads CASLDRGQWNEQFF. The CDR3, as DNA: TGTGCCAGCCTTGACAGGGGGCAGTGGAATGAGCAGTTCTTC.

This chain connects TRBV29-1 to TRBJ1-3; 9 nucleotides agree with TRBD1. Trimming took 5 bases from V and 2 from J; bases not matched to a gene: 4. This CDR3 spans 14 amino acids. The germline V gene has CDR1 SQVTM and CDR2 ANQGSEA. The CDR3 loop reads CSVQRQGAGNTIYF. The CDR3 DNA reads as TGCAGCGTTCAAAGACAGGGGGCTGGAAACACCATATATTTT. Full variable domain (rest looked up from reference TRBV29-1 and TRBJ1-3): SAVISQKPSRDICQRGTSLTIQCQVDSQVTMMFWYRQQPGQSLTLIATANQGSEATYESGFVIDKFPISRPNLTFSTLTVSNMSPEDSSIYLCSVQRQGAGNTIYFGEGSWLTVV.

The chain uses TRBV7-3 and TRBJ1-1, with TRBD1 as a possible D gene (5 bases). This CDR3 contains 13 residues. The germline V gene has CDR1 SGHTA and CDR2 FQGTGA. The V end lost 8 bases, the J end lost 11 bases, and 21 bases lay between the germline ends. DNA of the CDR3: TGTGCCAGCTCTCCCTCGGGGGGGTTAGGTGCTTTCTTT. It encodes CASSPSGGLGAFF.

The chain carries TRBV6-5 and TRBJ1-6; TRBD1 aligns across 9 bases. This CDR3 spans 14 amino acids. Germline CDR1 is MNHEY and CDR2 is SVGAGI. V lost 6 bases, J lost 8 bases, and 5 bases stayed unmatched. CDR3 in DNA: TGTGCCAGCAGGACAGGGGGAGCATATTCACCCCTCCACTTT. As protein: CASRTGGAYSPLHF.

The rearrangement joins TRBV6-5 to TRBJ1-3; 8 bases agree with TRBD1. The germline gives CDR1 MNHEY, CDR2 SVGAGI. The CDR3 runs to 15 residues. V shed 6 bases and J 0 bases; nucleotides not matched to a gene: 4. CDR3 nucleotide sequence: TGTGCCAGCAGCCGGGACAGGAACTCTGGAAACACCATATATTTT. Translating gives CASSRDRNSGNTIYF.

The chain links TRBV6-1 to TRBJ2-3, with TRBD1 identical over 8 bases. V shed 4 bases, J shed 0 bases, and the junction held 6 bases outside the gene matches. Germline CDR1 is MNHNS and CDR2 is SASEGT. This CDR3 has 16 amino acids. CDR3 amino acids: CASSASGTGSTDTQYF. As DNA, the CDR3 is TGTGCCAGCAGTGCTTCCGGGACAGGTAGCACAGATACGCAGTATTTT.

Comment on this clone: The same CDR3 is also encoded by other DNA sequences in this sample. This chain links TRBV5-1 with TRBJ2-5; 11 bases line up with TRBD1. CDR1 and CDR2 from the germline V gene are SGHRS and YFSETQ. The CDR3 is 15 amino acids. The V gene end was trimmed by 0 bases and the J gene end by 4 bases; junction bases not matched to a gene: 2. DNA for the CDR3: TGCGCCAGCAGCTTGGAGGGGACAGGGGGAGAGACCCAGTACTTC. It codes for CASSLEGTGGETQYF.

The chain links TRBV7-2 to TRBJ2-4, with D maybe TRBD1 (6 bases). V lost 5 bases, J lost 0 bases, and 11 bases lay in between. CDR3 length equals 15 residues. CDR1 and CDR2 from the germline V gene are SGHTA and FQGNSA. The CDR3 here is CASSATGLAKNIQYF. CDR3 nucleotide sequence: TGTGCCAGCAGCGCGACAGGTTTAGCCAAAAACATTCAGTACTTC. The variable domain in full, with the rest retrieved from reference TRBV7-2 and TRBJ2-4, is GAGVSQSPSNKVTEKGKDVELRCDPISGHTALYWYRQSLGQGLEFLIYFQGNSAPDKSGLPSDRFSAERTGGSVSTLTIQRTQQEDSAVYLCASSATGLAKNIQYFGAGTRLSVL.

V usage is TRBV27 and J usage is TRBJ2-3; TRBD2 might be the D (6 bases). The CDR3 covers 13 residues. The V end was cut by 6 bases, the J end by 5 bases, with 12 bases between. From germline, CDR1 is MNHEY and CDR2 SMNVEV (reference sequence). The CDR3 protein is CASRTSSGDTQYF. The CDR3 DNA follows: TGTGCCAGCAGAACTAGCTCAGGAGATACGCAGTATTTT.

The CDR3 coding sequence is TGTGCCAGTAGTAGGCCCGGGACAGCTCGGAACACTGAAGCTTTCTTT. Translated, it gives CASSRPGTARNTEAFF. The chain joins TRBV19 to TRBJ1-1; the match to TRBD1 covers 7 bases. Germline values: CDR1 LNHDA, CDR2 SQIVND (reference sequence). Germline trimming cut 4 bases from V and 1 base from J; bases unmatched to any gene: 9. The CDR3 spans 16 residues.

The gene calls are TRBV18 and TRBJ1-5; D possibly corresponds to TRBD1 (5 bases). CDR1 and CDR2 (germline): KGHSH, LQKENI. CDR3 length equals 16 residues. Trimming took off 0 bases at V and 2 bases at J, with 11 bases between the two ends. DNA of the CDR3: TGTGCCAGCTCACCACCGGGGGGAGGCGGCAATCAGCCCCAGCATTTT. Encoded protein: CASSPPGGGGNQPQHF. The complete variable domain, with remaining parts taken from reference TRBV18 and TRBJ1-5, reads NAGVMQNPRHLVRRRGQEARLRCSPMKGHSHVYWYRQLPEEGLKFMVYLQKENIIDESGMPKERFSAEFPKEGPSILRIQQVVRGDSAAYFCASSPPGGGGNQPQHFGDGTRLSIL.

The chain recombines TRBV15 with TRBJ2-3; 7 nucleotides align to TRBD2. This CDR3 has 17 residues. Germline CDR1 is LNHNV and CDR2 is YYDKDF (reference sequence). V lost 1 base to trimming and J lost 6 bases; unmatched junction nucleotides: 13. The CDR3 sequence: CATSRAVPAGLLDTQYF. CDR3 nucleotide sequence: TGTGCCACCAGCAGAGCTGTACCAGCGGGATTGTTGGATACGCAGTATTTT.

The CDR3 bases are TGTGCCAGCTCACTGGGACAGAACACTGAAGCTTTCTTT. It specifies CASSLGQNTEAFF. The gene calls are TRBV18 and TRBJ1-1; D is possibly TRBD1 (6 bases). V dropped 4 bases and J dropped 1 base, with 7 bases sitting between them. Germline V CDR1 and CDR2: KGHSH, LQKENI. The CDR3 has 13 amino acids.

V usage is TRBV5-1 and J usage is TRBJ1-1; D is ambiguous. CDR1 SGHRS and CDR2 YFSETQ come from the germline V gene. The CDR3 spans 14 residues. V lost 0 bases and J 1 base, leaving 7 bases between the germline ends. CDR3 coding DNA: TGCGCCAGCAGCTTGGGCCCTACGAACACTGAAGCTTTCTTT. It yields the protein CASSLGPTNTEAFF.

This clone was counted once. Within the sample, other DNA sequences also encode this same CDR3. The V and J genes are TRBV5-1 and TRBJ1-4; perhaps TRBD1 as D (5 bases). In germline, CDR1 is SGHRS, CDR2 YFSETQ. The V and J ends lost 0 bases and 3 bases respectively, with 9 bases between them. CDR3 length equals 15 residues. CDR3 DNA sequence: TGCGCCAGCAGCTTGGGGCAGGGCCCTAATGAAAAACTGTTTTTT. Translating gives CASSLGQGPNEKLFF.